Each of the 32 T cell receptor beta chains below was sequenced from the same sample in a study of Ad26.COV2.S vaccination and SARS-CoV-2 variants. Only in-frame clones appear in the TCRdb table, and some are missing; sequencing was by immunoSEQ multiplex PCR. In the table there are about 480,000 clones, roughly 87% of which are singletons. Treatment of the sample: some 20 received Ad26.COV2.S at low or high dose, single or two shots; 5 received placebo; per-sample allocation not given. Day 63 after the first injection of vaccine or placebo was the sampling time. The sample consisted of peripheral blood, taken in a trial of Ad26.COV2.S vaccine versus placebo. Receptors were obtained from a person between 18 and 59 years old who received the Ad26.COV2.S COVID-19 vaccine or a placebo.

The rearrangement links TRBV11-3 to TRBJ2-2; D uncertain. V dropped 5 bases and J dropped 8 bases, with 12 bases sitting between them. The CDR3 contains 13 residues. The germline V gene encodes CDR1 SGHNT and CDR2 YENEEA. The CDR3 protein is CASSASVSGELFF. CDR3 sequence (DNA): TGTGCCAGCAGCGCCTCCGTCTCGGGGGAGCTGTTTTTT.

The J gene is TRBJ2-3, the V gene TRBV20-1, with 8 bases that match TRBD2. With V trimmed by 3 bases and J by 10 bases, 6 bases remained unmatched. The germline gives CDR1 DFQATT, CDR2 SNEGSKA (reference sequence). The CDR3 sequence is 12 residues long. CDR3 residues: CSASPSGSAQYF. In nucleotides, the CDR3 is TGCAGTGCTAGTCCCAGCGGGAGCGCGCAGTATTTT.

This chain connects TRBV21-1 to TRBJ1-5; the DNA was not compared with TRBD1, the D call given in the table. TRBV21-1 is given as a pseudogene. The CDR3 has 14 amino acids. The CDR3 DNA sequence: TGTGCCACCCAAGACAGGGGAAGCAATCAGCCCCAGCATTTT. Translated, it gives CATQDRGSNQPQHF.

The genes are TRBV6-6 and TRBJ2-1; possible D gene TRBD2, 6 bases. Trimming pared 1 base from V and 1 base from J, leaving 11 bases between. CDR3 length: 16 amino acids. Germline loops: CDR1 MNHNY, CDR2 SVGAGI (reference sequence). CDR3 amino acids: CASSYFPGVSYNEQFF. DNA of the CDR3: TGTGCCAGCAGTTACTTTCCGGGAGTGTCCTACAATGAGCAGTTCTTC.

The chain combines TRBV7-9 with TRBJ1-1, with a tentative D call TRBD1 (5 bases). CDR3 length: 16 amino acids. V dropped 1 base and J dropped 3 bases, with 15 bases sitting between them. Germline V lookup: CDR1 SEHNR, CDR2 FQNEAQ (reference sequence). The CDR3 region is CASSLGQQGGYTEAFF. The CDR3 bases are TGTGCCAGCAGCTTAGGGCAGCAGGGAGGTTACACTGAAGCTTTCTTT.

The chain is built from TRBV27 and TRBJ2-1; 13 bases line up with TRBD2. In germline, CDR1 is MNHEY, CDR2 SMNVEV (reference sequence). After removal of 2 bases from V and 4 bases from J, the junction contained 8 bases not matched to a gene. There are 18 residues in the CDR3. In DNA, the CDR3 is TGTGCCAGCAGTTTAGTCCGCCTGGGACTAGCGGGATACAATGAGCAGTTCTTC. The encoded protein is CASSLVRLGLAGYNEQFF.

CDR3 in DNA: TGTGCCAGCTCACTTCTAGCGGAAACCGGGGAGCTGTTTTTT. Translated: CASSLLAETGELFF. The chain uses TRBV18 and TRBJ2-2; 7 nucleotides line up with TRBD2. The CDR3 has 14 amino acids. Trimming at V came to 4 bases and at J to 5 bases, leaving 4 bases not matched to a gene. Germline V gives CDR1 KGHSH, CDR2 LQKENI. Variable domain in full (rest from reference TRBV18 and TRBJ2-2): NAGVMQNPRHLVRRRGQEARLRCSPMKGHSHVYWYRQLPEEGLKFMVYLQKENIIDESGMPKERFSAEFPKEGPSILRIQQVVRGDSAAYFCASSLLAETGELFFGEGSRLTVL.

The rearrangement links TRBV3-1 (or the pseudogene TRBV3-2) to TRBJ1-5; TRBD1 aligns across 9 bases. Germline V gives CDR1 LGHDT, CDR2 YNNKEL (reference sequence). With V trimmed by 1 base and J by 9 bases, 7 bases remained unmatched. The CDR3 is 15 amino acids. CDR3 region: CASSQATGGKGPQHF. CDR3 nucleotide sequence: TGTGCCAGCAGCCAAGCGACAGGGGGTAAAGGGCCCCAGCATTTT.

V usage is TRBV18 and J usage is TRBJ1-1; D unresolved. This CDR3 comprises 15 residues. Trimming took off 0 bases at V and 5 bases at J, with 13 bases between the two ends. The germline CDR1 and CDR2 sequences are KGHSH and LQKENI. CDR3 sequence: CASSPPASSGTEAFF. CDR3 in DNA: TGTGCCAGCTCACCACCGGCTAGCTCGGGGACTGAAGCTTTCTTT.

V and J are TRBV6-6 and TRBJ2-7; TRBD1 might be the D (5 bases). Germline loops: CDR1 MNHNY, CDR2 SVGAGI (reference sequence). The V end was cut by 0 bases, the J end by 7 bases, with 7 bases between. The CDR3 covers 12 residues. The chain's CDR3 is CASSYSSGEQYF. In nucleotides, the CDR3 is TGTGCCAGCAGTTACTCATCAGGGGAGCAGTACTTC.

The chain joins TRBV29-1 to TRBJ2-7; tentative D call: TRBD1 (5 bases). The V end lost 1 base, the J end lost 4 bases, and 14 bases lay between the germline ends. CDR3 length: 14 amino acids. CDR1 is SQVTM, CDR2 ANQGSEA, per germline. CDR3 sequence (DNA): TGCAGCGTTGAAGTCGCAGGGCTCGGATACGAGCAGTACTTC. Its protein product is CSVEVAGLGYEQYF.

V and J are TRBV7-3 and TRBJ2-1, with TRBD2 as a possible D gene (6 bases). CDR1 is SGHTA and CDR2 is FQGTGA in the germline V gene. The CDR3 has 13 residues. V was pared by 2 bases and J by 13 bases, with 15 bases between. In DNA, the CDR3 is TGTGCCAGCAGCTTACAGGAGACTAGTATCCAGTTCTTC. This gives the protein CASSLQETSIQFF.

This clone was observed a handful of times. The gene calls are TRBV7-2 and TRBJ1-3, with 7 bases aligning to TRBD1. This CDR3 region has 15 residues. After removal of 4 bases from V and 0 bases from J, the junction contained 3 bases not matched to a gene. Germline V lookup: CDR1 SGHTA, CDR2 FQGNSA. The CDR3 coding sequence is TGTGCCAGCAGCTCCGGACAGGACTCTGGAAACACCATATATTTT. Residues: CASSSGQDSGNTIYF. Based on the CDR3 plus reference TRBV7-2 and TRBJ1-3, the full variable domain is GAGVSQSPSNKVTEKGKDVELRCDPISGHTALYWYRQSLGQGLEFLIYFQGNSAPDKSGLPSDRFSAERTGGSVSTLTIQRTQQEDSAVYLCASSSGQDSGNTIYFGEGSWLTVV.

The chain joins TRBV5-4 to TRBJ1-2; 7 nucleotides agree with TRBD1. This CDR3 spans 15 amino acids. Per germline, CDR1 SGHNT and CDR2 YYREEE (reference sequence). The trim removed 0 bases at V and 8 bases at J, leaving 10 bases unmatched. The CDR3 loop reads CASSLDVGGRRGYTF. Here the CDR3 DNA reads TGTGCCAGCAGCTTGGATGTAGGGGGCAGGCGGGGCTACACCTTC.

The genes are TRBV6-5 and TRBJ1-2, with D possibly TRBD1 on 5 matching bases. V lost 6 bases to trimming and J lost 7 bases, with 12 bases between them. The CDR3 is 12 residues long. Germline CDR1 and CDR2: MNHEY and SVGAGI. CDR3 coding DNA: TGTGCCAGCAGCCAAGGGGATGGTGGCTACACCTTC. This gives the protein CASSQGDGGYTF.

V usage is TRBV27 and J usage is TRBJ2-6; D call uncertain. V lost 5 bases and J 0 bases, leaving 5 bases between the germline ends. The length of the CDR3 is 14 residues. CDR1 and CDR2 (germline): MNHEY, SMNVEV (reference sequence). The CDR3 sequence: CASSRVSGANVLTF. The CDR3, as DNA: TGTGCCAGCAGTCGCGTCTCTGGGGCCAACGTCCTGACTTTC.

The chain joins TRBV27 to TRBJ1-1, with 7 bases fitting TRBD1. Losses at the gene ends were 5 bases for V and 1 base for J; bases not matched to a gene: 7. CDR1 is MNHEY and CDR2 is SMNVEV in the germline V gene (reference sequence). This CDR3 is 15 amino acids long. CDR3 protein: CASSHPGQTNTEAFF. The CDR3 region has the DNA TGTGCCAGCAGTCATCCGGGACAGACGAACACTGAAGCTTTCTTT.

The gene calls are TRBV6-1 and TRBJ2-1; TRBD1 agrees at 11 bases. The CDR3 consists of 14 residues. Germline trimming cut 6 bases from V and 9 bases from J; bases unmatched to any gene: 7. The germline gives CDR1 MNHNS, CDR2 SASEGT. The chain's CDR3 is CASRAGTGGSEQFF. The CDR3 DNA reads TGTGCCAGCAGAGCCGGGACAGGGGGTTCTGAGCAGTTCTTC.

DNA of the CDR3: TGTGCCAGCAGCCCGAGCGGTGGGCAACCCCAGCATTTT. Amino acid sequence: CASSPSGGQPQHF. The chain uses TRBV11-1 and TRBJ1-5; D unclear. Germline V CDR1 and CDR2: SGHAT, FQDESV (reference sequence). The V end was cut by 5 bases, the J end by 10 bases, with 15 bases between. The CDR3 totals 13 residues. The full variable domain, in which reference TRBV11-1 and TRBJ1-5 provide the parts outside the CDR3, is EAEVAQSPRYKITEKSQAVAFWCDPISGHATLYWYRQILGQGPELLVQFQDESVVDDSQLPKDRFSAERLKGVDSTLKIQPAELGDSAMYLCASSPSGGQPQHFGDGTRLSIL.

The rearrangement links TRBV30 to TRBJ2-1, with TRBD2 identical over 10 bases. The ends lost 3 bases at V and 12 bases at J; junction bases unmatched: 8. The CDR3 spans 13 residues. CDR1 and CDR2 (germline): GTSNPN, SVGIG (reference sequence). The CDR3 loop reads CAWSQREGVWQFF. CDR3 nucleotides: TGTGCCTGGAGCCAGCGGGAGGGCGTCTGGCAGTTCTTC.

The chain links TRBV6-5 to TRBJ1-1; D uncertain. CDR1 is MNHEY and CDR2 is SVGAGI in the germline V gene. CDR3 length equals 15 residues. The V gene lost 5 bases and the J gene lost 5 bases, with 18 bases spanning the gap. Here the CDR3 reads CASSSLAVLGTEAFF. The CDR3 DNA sequence: TGTGCCAGCAGTAGTTTAGCTGTGTTAGGGACTGAAGCTTTCTTT.

The chain links TRBV21-1 to TRBJ1-2. TRBV21-1 is deemed a pseudogene. This CDR3 is 15 amino acids long. CDR3 amino acids: CASSKGRVRDYGYTF. CDR3 in DNA: TGTGCCAGCAGCAAGGGTAGGGTACGGGACTATGGCTACACCTTC.

The genes are TRBV2 and TRBJ1-2; D gene unclear. This CDR3 contains 12 residues. Germline CDR1 reads SNHLY; CDR2 reads FYNNEI. Trimming removed 10 bases from V and 8 bases from J, with 17 bases in between. The CDR3 coding sequence is TGTGCCACCTCGCTCGACACTGGGGGCTACACCTTC. It specifies CATSLDTGGYTF.

The rearrangement uses TRBV19 and TRBJ2-1, with 9 bases that match TRBD2. CDR3 length equals 16 residues. CDR1 and CDR2 (germline): LNHDA, SQIVND (reference sequence). The J segment lost 9 bases and the V segment lost 3 bases, leaving 12 bases of the junction unmatched. The CDR3 loop is CASSMGASGIVGEQFF. The CDR3 nucleotides are TGTGCCAGTAGTATGGGCGCTAGCGGGATTGTCGGTGAGCAGTTCTTC.

This chain connects TRBV19 to TRBJ1-6; the D gene is possibly TRBD1 (5 bases). Trimming removed 0 bases at V and 9 bases at J, with 15 bases between. Germline V gives CDR1 LNHDA, CDR2 SQIVND (reference sequence). CDR3 length: 16 amino acids. DNA of the CDR3: TGTGCCAGTAGTATAGAAGCGGGACGGTCCCCTTCACCCCTCCACTTT. As protein: CASSIEAGRSPSPLHF.

This chain connects TRBV19 to TRBJ2-7; D is unresolved. Germline V gene data show CDR1 as LNHDA and CDR2 as SQIVND (reference sequence). The V end was cut by 3 bases, the J end by 4 bases, with 10 bases between. This CDR3 comprises 13 residues. The DNA of the CDR3 is TGTGCCAGTAGTATCCAGATATATTACGAGCAGTACTTC. Translated, it gives CASSIQIYYEQYF.

The chain uses TRBV3-1 (or the pseudogene TRBV3-2) and TRBJ1-2; no clear D gene. This CDR3 spans 15 amino acids. Germline V gene data show CDR1 as LGHDT and CDR2 as YNNKEL (reference sequence). V was trimmed by 0 bases and J by 13 bases, leaving 21 bases between them. CDR3: CASSQDPALSRLGTF. The DNA of the CDR3 is TGTGCCAGCAGCCAAGATCCGGCTTTGTCCCGACTAGGCACCTTC.

The chain combines TRBV9 with TRBJ1-2, with TRBD1 identical over 10 bases. Germline CDR1 is SGDLS and CDR2 is YYNGEE. This CDR3 has 19 amino acids. V trimming: 3 bases; J trimming: 5 bases; junction bases outside the gene matches: 19. The CDR3 nucleotides read TGTGCCAGCAGCGCCCGCCGGGACAGGGGCCGAGAGCCACAGTATGGCTACACCTTC. Translated, it gives CASSARRDRGREPQYGYTF.

This sequence joins TRBV5-5 and TRBJ1-1; D gene unclear. V dropped 2 bases and J dropped 1 base, with 12 bases sitting between them. CDR1 SGHKS and CDR2 YYEKEE come from the germline V gene (reference sequence). The CDR3 consists of 15 residues. CDR3 coding DNA: TGTGCCAGCAGCTTTGTAGGCAAAAAGAACACTGAAGCTTTCTTT. It specifies CASSFVGKKNTEAFF.

The J gene is TRBJ2-2, the V gene TRBV5-4; no definite D call. The CDR3 consists of 13 residues. Between the trimmed V and J ends, which lost 4 bases and 4 bases, there was a span of 8 bases. The germline V gene encodes CDR1 SGHNT and CDR2 YYREEE (reference sequence). CDR3 protein: CASSLQGTGELFF. In DNA, the CDR3 is TGTGCCAGCAGCCTCCAAGGCACCGGGGAGCTGTTTTTT. Together with reference TRBV5-4 and TRBJ2-2, the CDR3 gives the full variable domain: ETGVTQSPTHLIKTRGQQVTLRCSSQSGHNTVSWYQQALGQGPQFIFQYYREEENGRGNFPPRFSGLQFPNYSSELNVNALELDDSALYLCASSLQGTGELFFGEGSRLTVL.

The CDR3 DNA sequence: TGTGCCAGCAGCTTGTCTGGGCCGACCGGGGGCTACACCTTC. This sequence encodes CASSLSGPTGGYTF. The chain recombines TRBV5-6 with TRBJ1-2; D is ambiguous. The CDR3 loop spans 14 amino acids. Per the germline V gene, CDR1 is SGHDT and CDR2 is YYEEEE. The V end lost 1 base, the J end lost 8 bases, and 15 bases lay between the germline ends.

This chain joins TRBV2 and TRBJ1-2, with D hard to call. CDR1 SNHLY and CDR2 FYNNEI come from the germline V gene. This CDR3 spans 13 amino acids. Deletions cut 6 bases from V and 0 bases from J, with 8 bases between. CDR3 residues: CASSPEANYGYTF. Here the CDR3 DNA reads TGTGCCAGCAGCCCTGAAGCTAACTATGGCTACACCTTC. The full variable domain, with the rest looked up from reference TRBV2 and TRBJ1-2, is EPEVTQTPSHQVTQMGQEVILRCVPISNHLYFYWYRQILGQKVEFLVSFYNNEISEKSEIFDDQFSVERPDGSNFTLKIRSTKLEDSAMYFCASSPEANYGYTFGSGTRLTVV.